The next 30 T cell receptor beta chains were all read from a single sample in a study of cytomegalovirus exposure and HLA in healthy donors. Some clones are missing from TCRdb's copy, which holds only in-frame ones; the method was immunoSEQ multiplex PCR. The data hold about 160,000 clones, with 89% observed a single time. The material sequenced was PBMCs. The source is a man between 18 and 29 years old in good health and CMV-seropositive.

The V call is TRBV28, the J call TRBJ2-5, with TRBD1 matching over 10 bases. The CDR3 runs to 16 residues. The trim removed 4 bases at V and 0 bases at J, leaving 5 bases unmatched. From germline, CDR1 is MDHEN and CDR2 SYDVKM. This CDR3 is CASSSSGQGYQETQYF. In DNA form, the CDR3 reads TGTGCCAGCAGTTCCTCGGGACAGGGGTACCAAGAGACCCAGTACTTC.

This chain joins TRBV6-5 and TRBJ1-6; TRBD1 is a possible D gene (5 bases). V dropped 4 bases and J dropped 9 bases, with 7 bases sitting between them. Germline V gene data show CDR1 as MNHEY and CDR2 as SVGAGI. CDR3 length equals 12 residues. The CDR3 loop is CASSSRASPLHF. CDR3 DNA sequence: TGTGCCAGCAGTTCCAGGGCTTCACCCCTCCACTTT.

The rearrangement uses TRBV6-6 and TRBJ2-2; TRBD1 might be the D (6 bases). The CDR3 is made up of 13 amino acids. V shed 10 bases and J shed 4 bases, with 13 bases lying between them. Per the germline V gene, CDR1 is MNHNY and CDR2 is SVGAGI (reference sequence). The CDR3 DNA reads as TGTGCCACCGTCTCAGGGGTCACCGGGGAGCTGTTTTTT. Amino acids: CATVSGVTGELFF.

This clone has a single count. J is TRBJ1-4 and V is TRBV5-8, with 9 bases aligning to TRBD1. CDR3 length: 15 amino acids. Germline CDR1 reads SGHTS; CDR2 reads YDEGEE. V shed 5 bases and J 5 bases; nucleotides not matched to a gene: 7. The CDR3 sequence: CASSRAGTGNEKLFF. CDR3 DNA sequence: TGTGCCAGCAGTCGGGCCGGGACAGGGAATGAAAAACTGTTTTTT.

The V and J genes are TRBV27 and TRBJ2-1; 7 bases are a match to TRBD2. The CDR3 length is 15 residues. In germline, CDR1 is MNHEY, CDR2 SMNVEV (reference sequence). Trimming took 2 bases from V and 0 from J; bases not matched to a gene: 1. The DNA for the CDR3 is TGTGCCAGCAGTTTACGCGGGAGCTCCTACAATGAGCAGTTCTTC. Translating gives CASSLRGSSYNEQFF.

The chain links TRBV2 to TRBJ1-3; D is uncertain. Germline V CDR1 and CDR2: SNHLY, FYNNEI. This CDR3 has 13 amino acids. V dropped 1 base and J dropped 12 bases, with 13 bases sitting between them. The CDR3 region has the DNA TGTGCCAGCAGTGAAGTCGCGGCTATGGTCATATATTTT. Amino acids: CASSEVAAMVIYF. Variable domain in full (rest from reference TRBV2 and TRBJ1-3): EPEVTQTPSHQVTQMGQEVILRCVPISNHLYFYWYRQILGQKVEFLVSFYNNEISEKSEIFDDQFSVERPDGSNFTLKIRSTKLEDSAMYFCASSEVAAMVIYFGEGSWLTVV.

V is TRBV27 and J is TRBJ2-1; 12 bases line up with TRBD2. The V gene's germline CDR1 is MNHEY and CDR2 SMNVEV (reference sequence). V gave up 8 bases and J gave up 6 bases; unmatched junction bases: 8. The CDR3 sequence is 15 residues long. The CDR3 region has the DNA TGTGCCAGCTCAACTAGCGGGAGGTACGGCAATGAGCAGTTCTTC. Translation gives CASSTSGRYGNEQFF.

V usage is TRBV4-2 and J usage is TRBJ2-5; no definite D call. V was cut by 0 bases and J by 2 bases, with 7 bases left in between. The CDR3 spans 14 residues. The V gene's germline CDR1 is LGHNA and CDR2 YNFKEQ. The CDR3 here is CASSQEQAQETQYF. The CDR3 DNA is TGTGCCAGCAGCCAAGAGCAGGCACAAGAGACCCAGTACTTC.

This CDR3 reads CASGLGGPQETQYF. The DNA of the CDR3 is TGTGCTAGTGGTTTGGGAGGTCCCCAAGAGACCCAGTACTTC. The chain recombines TRBV12-5 with TRBJ2-5, with D hard to call. The CDR3 covers 14 residues. In germline, CDR1 is LGHNT, CDR2 FRNRAP. The V end lost 1 base, the J end lost 1 base, and 7 bases lay between the germline ends.

This clone was observed a handful of times. The chain combines TRBV4-1 with TRBJ1-2; D remains unclear. Per the germline V gene, CDR1 is MGHRA and CDR2 is YSYEKL. V lost 0 bases and J 8 bases, leaving 7 bases between the germline ends. The length of the CDR3 is 12 residues. CDR3 nucleotide sequence: TGCGCCAGCAGCCAAGAAAGAGGAGGCTACACCTTC. It codes for CASSQERGGYTF.

The gene calls are TRBV5-1 and TRBJ1-1, with no clear D. Germline lookup yields CDR1 SGHRS and CDR2 YFSETQ. This CDR3 has 12 amino acids. Trimming took 6 bases from V and 1 from J, leaving 7 bases between them. CDR3 nucleotides: TGCGCCAGCAAAGAGGAGAACACTGAAGCTTTCTTT. It translates to CASKEENTEAFF.

The J gene is TRBJ2-7, the V gene TRBV2; the D is unclear. Germline assignment: CDR1 SNHLY and CDR2 FYNNEI. The CDR3 totals 12 residues. The ends were cut back, 2 bases at V and 3 bases at J, with 5 bases in the middle. The DNA for the CDR3 is TGTGCCAGCAGTGAAAACGGCTACGAGCAGTACTTC. Translation: CASSENGYEQYF.

J is TRBJ2-3 and V is TRBV30, with TRBD2 as a possible D gene (6 bases). This CDR3 is built from 15 residues. The V gene lost 2 bases and the J gene lost 3 bases, with 15 bases spanning the gap. CDR1 and CDR2 from the germline V gene are GTSNPN and SVGIG (reference sequence). CDR3 loop: CAWSLRLGGTDTQYF. CDR3 bases: TGTGCCTGGAGTCTAAGACTAGGTGGGACAGATACGCAGTATTTT.

The chain combines TRBV7-9 with TRBJ2-2; D unresolved. The ends were cut back, 5 bases at V and 7 bases at J, with 5 bases in the middle. Germline-derived CDR1 and CDR2 are SEHNR and FQNEAQ (reference sequence). The CDR3 runs 11 residues. The CDR3 DNA reads TGTGCCAGCAGCCGAGTCGGGGAGCTGTTTTTT. Translated, it gives CASSRVGELFF.

This chain uses TRBV5-4 with TRBJ2-1; tentative D call: TRBD2 (7 bases). CDR3 length: 17 residues. V lost 0 bases to trimming and J lost 0 bases, with 13 bases between them. Germline values: CDR1 SGHNT, CDR2 YYREEE (reference sequence). CDR3 sequence reads: CASSLGGGPSSYNEQFF. In DNA, the CDR3 is TGTGCCAGCAGCTTGGGCGGGGGCCCGAGCTCCTACAATGAGCAGTTCTTC.

This clone is a singleton in its sample. This chain links TRBV13 with TRBJ1-5; no reliable D call. The CDR3 loop spans 14 amino acids. Between the trimmed V and J ends, which lost 0 bases and 1 base, there was a span of 4 bases. CDR1 is PRHDT and CDR2 is FYEKMQ in the germline V gene (reference sequence). The CDR3 here is CASSLGPSNQPQHF. DNA for the CDR3: TGTGCCAGCAGCTTAGGCCCAAGCAATCAGCCCCAGCATTTT.

The rearrangement links TRBV30 to TRBJ1-1; D possibly corresponds to TRBD1 (6 bases). Germline V CDR1 and CDR2: GTSNPN, SVGIG (reference sequence). CDR3 length equals 13 residues. V was pared by 0 bases and J by 4 bases, with 9 bases between. The CDR3 DNA sequence: TGTGCCTGGAGTGTCTTAGGGGGCACTGAAGCTTTCTTT. Translated, it gives CAWSVLGGTEAFF. Complete variable domain (other parts from reference TRBV30 and TRBJ1-1): SQTIHQWPATLVQPVGSPLSLECTVEGTSNPNLYWYRQAAGRGLQLLFYSVGIGQISSEVPQNLSASRPQDRQFILSSKKLLLSDSGFYLCAWSVLGGTEAFFGQGTRLTVV.

V usage is TRBV11-3 and J usage is TRBJ2-1, with 7 positions matching TRBD2. V trimming: 0 bases; J trimming: 0 bases; junction bases outside the gene matches: 2. The germline gives CDR1 SGHNT, CDR2 YENEEA. The CDR3 runs to 16 residues. The CDR3 here is CASSLEGGSSYNEQFF. The CDR3 nucleotides read TGTGCCAGCAGCTTAGAGGGCGGGAGCTCCTACAATGAGCAGTTCTTC.

V gene TRBV19 combines with J gene TRBJ1-1; D gene ambiguous. V lost 4 bases to trimming and J lost 10 bases, with 10 bases between them. Germline V CDR1 and CDR2: LNHDA, SQIVND (reference sequence). The CDR3 is 11 residues long. CDR3 sequence (DNA): TGTGCCAGTAGTAACAGAGTTGGAGCTTTCTTT. Its protein product is CASSNRVGAFF. Full variable domain (outside the CDR3, taken from reference TRBV19 and TRBJ1-1): DGGITQSPKYLFRKEGQNVTLSCEQNLNHDAMYWYRQDPGQGLRLIYYSQIVNDFQKGDIAEGYSVSREKKESFPLTVTSAQKNPTAFYLCASSNRVGAFFGQGTRLTVV.

The chain uses TRBV5-1 and TRBJ2-2, with 8 bases fitting TRBD2. CDR3 length equals 17 residues. Germline CDR1 SGHRS, CDR2 YFSETQ. Losses at the gene ends were 5 bases for V and 6 bases for J; bases not matched to a gene: 15. This CDR3 reads CASSPRVSGTAAGELFF. Written as DNA, the CDR3 is TGCGCCAGCAGTCCGAGGGTTAGCGGGACCGCGGCCGGGGAGCTGTTTTTT.

V usage is TRBV5-1 and J usage is TRBJ1-1; TRBD1 might be the D (5 bases). The CDR3 has 14 amino acids. The V end lost 1 base, the J end lost 7 bases, and 14 bases lay between the germline ends. Looked up from germline, CDR1 is SGHRS and CDR2 is YFSETQ. The CDR3 sequence: CASSLLSTGHEAFF. CDR3 sequence (DNA): TGCGCCAGCAGCTTGTTAAGCACAGGCCATGAAGCTTTCTTT.

V is TRBV7-9 and J is TRBJ1-2, with D unresolved. The CDR3 extends over 14 amino acids. The germline V gene has CDR1 SEHNR and CDR2 FQNEAQ (reference sequence). The V and J ends lost 7 bases and 0 bases respectively, with 12 bases between them. The CDR3 sequence: CASNPDRANYGYTF. DNA of the CDR3: TGTGCCAGCAACCCCGATCGAGCTAACTATGGCTACACCTTC.

This clone was seen just once. V is TRBV5-6 and J is TRBJ2-1; a possible D gene is TRBD2 (5 bases). Trimming took 2 bases from V and 2 from J, leaving 5 bases between them. Germline V gives CDR1 SGHDT, CDR2 YYEEEE. The CDR3 has 13 residues. Here the CDR3 DNA reads TGTGCCAGCAGCTTCGGGACCTACAATGAGCAGTTCTTC. Its translation: CASSFGTYNEQFF.

The chain combines TRBV28 with TRBJ2-7; TRBD1 agrees at 12 bases. CDR3 length equals 16 residues. V was clipped by 4 bases and J by 6 bases; unmatched bases: 10. Germline loops: CDR1 MDHEN, CDR2 SYDVKM. CDR3 nucleotides: TGTGCCAGCAGTTCGGGACAGGGGGCCGGTCACATCGAGCAGTACTTC. This gives the protein CASSSGQGAGHIEQYF.

V usage is TRBV5-1 and J usage is TRBJ2-7; 8 bases align to TRBD2. After removal of 0 bases from V and 5 bases from J, the junction contained 7 bases not matched to a gene. Germline loops: CDR1 SGHRS, CDR2 YFSETQ. The CDR3 spans 15 residues. In nucleotides, the CDR3 is TGCGCCAGCAGCTTGGCGGGCGGGAGGTCCCACGAGCAGTACTTC. This encodes CASSLAGGRSHEQYF.

This clone was found a few times. The chain couples TRBV19 to TRBJ2-1; D gene ambiguous. The germline V gene encodes CDR1 LNHDA and CDR2 SQIVND (reference sequence). This CDR3 comprises 13 residues. Trimming stripped 7 bases from V and 5 bases from J, with 12 bases between. CDR3 amino acids: CASTTGLDNEQFF. In DNA, the CDR3 is TGTGCCAGTACCACGGGTCTTGACAATGAGCAGTTCTTC. Drawing the rest from reference TRBV19 and TRBJ2-1, the complete variable domain is DGGITQSPKYLFRKEGQNVTLSCEQNLNHDAMYWYRQDPGQGLRLIYYSQIVNDFQKGDIAEGYSVSREKKESFPLTVTSAQKNPTAFYLCASTTGLDNEQFFGPGTRLTVL.

This chain uses TRBV5-1 with TRBJ2-7; perhaps TRBD1 as D (5 bases). Trimming removed 4 bases from V and 4 bases from J, with 15 bases in between. Germline-derived CDR1 and CDR2 are SGHRS and YFSETQ. The CDR3 loop spans 14 amino acids. The CDR3 nucleotides are TGCGCCAGCAGCAATGGACAAGAGATGTACGAGCAGTACTTC. Its protein product is CASSNGQEMYEQYF.

The J gene is TRBJ1-2, the V gene TRBV5-1; tentatively, D is TRBD1 (6 bases). Germline V gene lookup returns CDR1 SGHRS and CDR2 YFSETQ. The V and J ends lost 3 bases and 6 bases respectively, with 12 bases between them. The CDR3 runs 13 residues. The CDR3 DNA is TGCGCCAGCAGCTCGGGACCAGGGGATGGCTACACCTTC. Residues: CASSSGPGDGYTF.

The chain joins TRBV9 to TRBJ1-2; maybe TRBD1 (5 bases). V was cut by 0 bases and J by 5 bases, with 14 bases left in between. CDR1 SGDLS and CDR2 YYNGEE come from the germline V gene. CDR3 size: 15 residues. CDR3 bases: TGTGCCAGCAGCGTAGCGGTCACCGGGGGGTATGGCTACACCTTC. This encodes CASSVAVTGGYGYTF.

The chain uses TRBV11-2 and TRBJ2-7; D may be TRBD2 (5 bases). The CDR3 totals 18 residues. Germline V gene data show CDR1 as SGHAT and CDR2 as FQNNGV. V lost 1 base to trimming and J lost 1 base, with 20 bases between them. Written as DNA, the CDR3 is TGTGCCAGCAGCTTAGTGGGATCCCGGGGAGCGACATCCTACGAGCAGTACTTC. Translation gives CASSLVGSRGATSYEQYF.